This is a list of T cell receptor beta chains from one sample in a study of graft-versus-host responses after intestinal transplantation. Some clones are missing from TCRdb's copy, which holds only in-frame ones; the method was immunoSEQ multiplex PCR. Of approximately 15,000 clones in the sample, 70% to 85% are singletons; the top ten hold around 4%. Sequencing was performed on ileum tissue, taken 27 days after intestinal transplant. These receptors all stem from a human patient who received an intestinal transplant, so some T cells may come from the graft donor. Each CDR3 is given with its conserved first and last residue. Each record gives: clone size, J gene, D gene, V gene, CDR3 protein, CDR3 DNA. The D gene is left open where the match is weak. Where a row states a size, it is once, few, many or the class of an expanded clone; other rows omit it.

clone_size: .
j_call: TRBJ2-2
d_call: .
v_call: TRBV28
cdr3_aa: CASSLIVSGNTGELFF
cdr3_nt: TGTGCCAGCAGTTTAATTGTTAGCGGCAACACCGGGGAGCTGTTTTTT

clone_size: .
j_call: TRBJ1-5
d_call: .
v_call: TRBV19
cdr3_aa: CASNPGGRGGQPQHF
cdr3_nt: TGTGCCAGTAATCCGGGAGGAAGAGGAGGACAGCCCCAGCATTTT

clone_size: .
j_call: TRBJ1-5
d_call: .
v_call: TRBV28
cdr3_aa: CASSPRLQPQHF
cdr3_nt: TGTGCCAGCAGTCCACGCCTACAGCCCCAGCATTTT

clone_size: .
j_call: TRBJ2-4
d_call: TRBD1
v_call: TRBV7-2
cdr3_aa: CASSSYGQGADIQYF
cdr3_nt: TGTGCCAGCAGCTCCTATGGACAGGGGGCGGACATTCAGTACTTC

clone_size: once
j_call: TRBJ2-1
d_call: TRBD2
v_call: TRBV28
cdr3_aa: CASSQRLAGDRNEQFF
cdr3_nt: TGTGCCAGCAGTCAACGCCTAGCGGGGGATCGGAATGAGCAGTTCTTC

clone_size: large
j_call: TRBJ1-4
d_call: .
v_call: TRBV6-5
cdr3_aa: CASSKTNSSPKLFF
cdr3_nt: TGTGCCAGCAGCAAGACTAACTCCTCACCAAAACTGTTTTTT

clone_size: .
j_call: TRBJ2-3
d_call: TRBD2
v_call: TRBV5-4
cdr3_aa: CASSLGASGTDTQYF
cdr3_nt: TGTGCCAGCAGCTTAGGGGCTAGCGGGACAGATACGCAGTATTTT

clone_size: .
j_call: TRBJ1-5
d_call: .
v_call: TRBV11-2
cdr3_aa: CASRGQSNQPQHF
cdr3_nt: TGTGCCAGCAGAGGACAGTCCAATCAGCCCCAGCATTTT

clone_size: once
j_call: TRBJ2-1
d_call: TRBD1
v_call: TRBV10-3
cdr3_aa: CALAPGTGSNEQFF
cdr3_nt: TGTGCCCTCGCTCCCGGGACAGGGTCCAATGAGCAGTTCTTC

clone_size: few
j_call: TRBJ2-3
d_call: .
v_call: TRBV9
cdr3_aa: CASSVERRRSDTQYF
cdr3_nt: TGTGCCAGCAGCGTAGAAAGACGGAGGTCAGATACGCAGTATTTT

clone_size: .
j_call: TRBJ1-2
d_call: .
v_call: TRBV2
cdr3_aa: CASSEDRQVVDGYTF
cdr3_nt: TGTGCCAGCAGCGAAGACCGACAGGTAGTTGATGGCTACACCTTC